Sequencing of this T cell receptor beta chain was carried out in a study of T cells after yellow fever vaccination. Between the trimmed V and J ends, which lost 4 bases and 0 bases, there was a span of 10 bases. The CDR3 loop spans 15 amino acids. Germline CDR1 and CDR2: MNHEY and SVGAGI. TCRdb re-called the 5' RACE reads with MiXCR, one entry per CDR3 protein. The table lists about 580,000 distinct CDR3 sequences, 17% of them singletons. Study-wide findings and caveats: FACS-sorted repertoires might harbor abundant contaminating clonotypes from the bulk population.

This clonotype occurred a few times. Its antigen is not identified. This receptor was obtained from a man younger than 35 who received the YFV17D yellow fever vaccine. V is TRBV6-5 and J is TRBJ2-4; tentative D call: TRBD2 (5 bases). Sequenced material: PBMCs, taken more than 4 days after the first yellow fever vaccination. The CDR3 bases are TGTGCCAGCAGTTCACCCGGGATAGCCAAAAACATTCAGTACTTC. Its translation: CASSSPGIAKNIQYF.